This note documents a single T cell receptor (beta chain) sequence. Its antigen is unknown. The sample belongs to a study of shared clonotypes between healthy human individuals. General study results and limits: Relative to clonotypes present in all four donors, those not shared had lower generation probabilities.

Profiled with immunoSEQ multiplex PCR; TCRdb holds only in-frame clones, not every one. In the table there are 2 million to 2.5 million clones, more than 80% of which are singletons. From germline, CDR1 is SGHTA and CDR2 FQGTGA. The CDR3 length is 16 residues. The V gene lost 5 bases and the J gene lost 1 base, with 12 bases spanning the gap. The chain employs TRBV7-3 and TRBJ2-6; perhaps TRBD1 as D (6 bases). The receptor's source is a man aged 18 to 29 in good health. Some clones in this sample may be carry-over from other donors' samples. Material for sequencing was naive CD4+ T cells from PBMCs. Described subset: CD45RA+ positively selected. In DNA, the CDR3 is TGTGCCAGCAGCCAGCGAGGGGGTTCTGGGGCCAACGTCCTGACTTTC. Its translation is CASSQRGGSGANVLTF.